This T cell receptor beta chain was recorded in a study of control samples from healthy donors and cancer patients. Measured with immunoSEQ multiplex PCR; TCRdb has only the in-frame clones, and not every one. The sample consists of 70,000 to 95,000 clones, more than 70% of them appearing once. Germline lookup yields CDR1 GTSNPN and CDR2 SVGIG (reference sequence). This CDR3 is built from 13 residues. Trimming pared 2 bases from V and 3 bases from J, leaving 11 bases between. This rearrangement joins TRBV30 to TRBJ2-7; D is ambiguous. The origin of this receptor is a man between 50 and 59 years old in good health. Sample: blood. CDR3: CAWSMSGFYEQYF. The CDR3 nucleotides read TGTGCCTGGAGTATGTCGGGTTTCTACGAGCAGTACTTC.